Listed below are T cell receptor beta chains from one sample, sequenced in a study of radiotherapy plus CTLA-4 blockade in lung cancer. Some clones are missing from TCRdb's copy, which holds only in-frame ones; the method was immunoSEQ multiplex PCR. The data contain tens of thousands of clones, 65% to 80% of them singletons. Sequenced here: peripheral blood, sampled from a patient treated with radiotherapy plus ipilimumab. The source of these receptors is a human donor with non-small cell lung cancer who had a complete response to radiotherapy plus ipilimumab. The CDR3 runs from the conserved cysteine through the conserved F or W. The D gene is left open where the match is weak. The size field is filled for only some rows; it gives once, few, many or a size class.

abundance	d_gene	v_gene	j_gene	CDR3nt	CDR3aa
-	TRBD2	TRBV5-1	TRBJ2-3	TGCGCCAGCAGCCCGCCCAAGCGGGGGGTGGGCACAGATACGCAGTATTTT	CASSPPKRGVGTDTQYF
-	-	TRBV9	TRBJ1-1	TGTGCCAGCAGCCCGAATCGGGGGACTGAAGCTTTCTTT	CASSPNRGTEAFF
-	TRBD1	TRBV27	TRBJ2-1	TGTGCCAGCAGTCCCTACAGGGGGCTATTCTACAATGAGCAGTTCTTC	CASSPYRGLFYNEQFF
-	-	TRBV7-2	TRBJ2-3	TGTGCCAGCAGCCCGTATCTCCGCACAGATACGCAGTATTTT	CASSPYLRTDTQYF
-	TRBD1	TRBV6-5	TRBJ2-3	TGTGCCAGCCACGGGCGGGGACAGGGTGTGTATACGCAGTATTTT	CASHGRGQGVYTQYF
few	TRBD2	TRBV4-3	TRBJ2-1	TGCGCCAGCAGCCAAGATCATCCTAGCGGAGCTAATGAGCAGTTCTTC	CASSQDHPSGANEQFF
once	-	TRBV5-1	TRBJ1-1	TGCGCCAGCAGTTCCCTAGCGGAGGGTGGACGAAAAGCTTTCTTT	CASSSLAEGGRKAFF
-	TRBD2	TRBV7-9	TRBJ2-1	TGTGCCAGCAGCGCCTGGACTAGCGGGGGGCCAGTCGGCAATGAGCAGTTCTTC	CASSAWTSGGPVGNEQFF
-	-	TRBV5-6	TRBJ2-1	TGTGCCAGCAGCTTTGCGGGAACTTCCTACAATGAGCAGTTCTTC	CASSFAGTSYNEQFF
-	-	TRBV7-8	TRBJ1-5	TGTGCCAGCAGCTTAGGGCAGGGTCAGCCCCAGCATTTT	CASSLGQGQPQHF
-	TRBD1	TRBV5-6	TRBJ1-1	TGTGCCAGCAGCCCCCGGGACAGGGGGAAGAACACTGAAGCTTTCTTT	CASSPRDRGKNTEAFF
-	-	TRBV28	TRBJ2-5	TGTGCCAGCATGGTTTGGGCAGAGACAGCTATACAAGAGACCCAGTACTTC	CASMVWAETAIQETQYF
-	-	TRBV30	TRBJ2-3	TGTGCCTGGAGTGTACGTCTCGACCCCCCCGGGGATACGCAGTATTTT	CAWSVRLDPPGDTQYF
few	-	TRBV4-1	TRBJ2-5	TGCGCCAGCAGCCAAGAAGACTACTCCCGGGAGACCCAGTACTTC	CASSQEDYSRETQYF
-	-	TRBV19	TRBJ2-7	TGTGCCACCCGACACAGCTCCTACGAGCAGTACTTC	CATRHSSYEQYF
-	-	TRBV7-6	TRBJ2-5	TGTGCCAGCAGCTTACTATCCGGGAAAGAGACCCAGTACTTC	CASSLLSGKETQYF
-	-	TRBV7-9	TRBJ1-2	TGTGCCAGCAGCTTAGAGGGGCTCTATGGCTACACCTTC	CASSLEGLYGYTF
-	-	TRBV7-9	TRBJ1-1	TGTGCCAGCAGCCCTTTTGTAGGGGGCACTGAAGCTTTCTTT	CASSPFVGGTEAFF
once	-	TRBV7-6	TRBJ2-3	TGTGCCAGCAGCTTAGGAGGGATGGGCTCTAGCACAGATACGCAGTATTTT	CASSLGGMGSSTDTQYF
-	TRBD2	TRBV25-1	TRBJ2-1	TGTGCCAGCAGAACTAGCGGGATTTACTTCTTC	CASRTSGIYFF
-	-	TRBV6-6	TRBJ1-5	TGTGCCAGCAGTTACGGGGGCATAGACCCCAATCAGCCCCAGCATTTT	CASSYGGIDPNQPQHF
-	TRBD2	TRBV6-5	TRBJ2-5	TGTGCCAGCAGGGGGGGGAGCCAAGAGACCCAGTACTTC	CASRGGSQETQYF
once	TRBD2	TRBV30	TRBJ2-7	TGTGCCTGGAGTTCGGGACTAGCGGGGGCTGGCGAGCAGTACTTC	CAWSSGLAGAGEQYF
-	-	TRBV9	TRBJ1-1	TGTGCCAGCAGCGTAGGGGCCATTGGCACTGAAGCCTTCTTT	CASSVGAIGTEAFF
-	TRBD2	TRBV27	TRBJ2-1	TGTGCCAGCACCGAAATGGGACTAGCGACAGCCAGCGCCAATGAGCAGTTCTTC	CASTEMGLATASANEQFF
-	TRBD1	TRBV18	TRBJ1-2	TGTGCCAGCTCACCTCTAAAAGCCCGGGACAGGGGGTACTATGGCTACACCTTC	CASSPLKARDRGYYGYTF
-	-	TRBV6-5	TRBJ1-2	TGTGCCAGCAGCCAGACATCTAACTATGGCTACACCTTC	CASSQTSNYGYTF
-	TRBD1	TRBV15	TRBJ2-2	TGTGCCCCAAGACAGGGCAGAGACACCGGGGAGCTGTTTTTT	CAPRQGRDTGELFF
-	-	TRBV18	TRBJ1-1	TGTGCCAGCTCACCAGTAGCGAACACTGAAGCCTTCTTT	CASSPVANTEAFF
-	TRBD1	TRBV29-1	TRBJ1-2	TGCAGCGTTGACTGGACAGGGGTGGACTATGGCTACACCTTC	CSVDWTGVDYGYTF
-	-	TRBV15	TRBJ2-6	TGTGCCACCAGCAGTAATCCTAGCTCTGGGGCCAACGTCCTGACTTTC	CATSSNPSSGANVLTF
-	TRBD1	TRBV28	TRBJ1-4	TGTGCCAGCAGACGACAGGGGTCTAATGAAAAACTGTTTTTT	CASRRQGSNEKLFF
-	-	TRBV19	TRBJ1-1	TGTGCCAGTAGGATCTCCGGACTTTTCTCGGTGGCTTTCTTT	CASRISGLFSVAFF
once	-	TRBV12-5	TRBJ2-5	TGTGCTAGTGGTTTGATTAGCCAAGAGACCCAGTACTTC	CASGLISQETQYF
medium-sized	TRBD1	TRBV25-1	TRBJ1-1	TGTGCCAGCAGTGACCGGACAGGGGACACTGAAGCTTTCTTT	CASSDRTGDTEAFF
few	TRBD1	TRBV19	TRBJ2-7	TGTGCCAGTAGTAGGCAGGGGGCGGGATCCTACGAGCAGTACTTC	CASSRQGAGSYEQYF
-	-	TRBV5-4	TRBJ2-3	TGTGCCAGCAGCTTCGGGGGCACAGATACGCAGTATTTT	CASSFGGTDTQYF
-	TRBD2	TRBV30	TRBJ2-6	TGTGCCTGGAGTCTCACGCTAGCGGGAATGTCTGGGGCCAACGTCCTGACTTTC	CAWSLTLAGMSGANVLTF
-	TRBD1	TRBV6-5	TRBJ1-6	TGTGCCAGCAGTTACGGGACAGGGGTTAGTAATTCACCCCTCCACTTT	CASSYGTGVSNSPLHF
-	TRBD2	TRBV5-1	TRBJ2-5	TGCGCCAGCAGCTCGGCGGGGGGCCAAGAGACCCAGTACTTC	CASSSAGGQETQYF